One sample yielded the 20 T cell receptor beta chains listed below, sequenced in a study of shared clonotypes between healthy human individuals. The protocol was immunoSEQ multiplex PCR, while the TCRdb copy is restricted to in-frame clones and leaves out a portion. The table has some 1 million clones, 70% to 80% seen once. The material sequenced was memory CD4+ T cells sorted from blood. Subset specified: CD45RA-negative fraction. The receptors here all came from a man aged 18 to 35 in good health.

This rearrangement joins TRBV10-3 to TRBJ1-6, with D possibly being TRBD1 (5 bases). This CDR3 is 15 amino acids long. The germline V gene has CDR1 ENHRY and CDR2 SYGVKD. V dropped 6 bases and J dropped 7 bases, with 16 bases sitting between them. The CDR3 region has the DNA TGTGCCATCAGGGCGGGGGTCGGTTGGAATTCACCCCTCCACTTT. Translation: CAIRAGVGWNSPLHF.

The sample holds many counts of this clone. The identical CDR3 is also encoded by other nucleotide sequences in the sample. This chain links TRBV5-1 with TRBJ2-5; 11 nucleotides align to TRBD1. The ends lost 3 bases at V and 2 bases at J; junction bases unmatched: 6. The germline CDR1 and CDR2 sequences are SGHRS and YFSETQ. The CDR3 consists of 16 residues. The CDR3 here is CASSSGTGGYQETQYF. For the CDR3, the DNA is TGCGCCAGCAGCTCCGGGACAGGGGGATATCAAGAGACCCAGTACTTC.

The rearrangement uses TRBV7-9 and TRBJ2-3, with no clear D. Germline V CDR1 and CDR2: SEHNR, FQNEAQ (reference sequence). The CDR3 has 17 amino acids. Trimming pared 4 bases from V and 4 bases from J, leaving 21 bases between. The DNA of the CDR3 is TGTGCCAGCAGCTCCAGTCTAGTCTCGTCGGAGTCAGATACGCAGTATTTT. It encodes CASSSSLVSSESDTQYF.

The CDR3 nucleotides are TGTGCCAGCAGTTTGGGGCTAGCGGGGAGCTCCTACGAGCAGTACTTC. Protein: CASSLGLAGSSYEQYF. The rearrangement links TRBV6-6 to TRBJ2-7; 9 positions agree with TRBD2. With 4 bases clipped from V and 0 bases from J, the junction kept 7 bases outside the gene matches. Germline V gene sequence: CDR1 MNHNY, CDR2 SVGAGI (reference sequence). The CDR3 consists of 16 residues.

This clone was seen only once. J is TRBJ2-3 and V is TRBV5-4, with D tentatively TRBD2 (6 bases). The germline V gene has CDR1 SGHNT and CDR2 YYREEE (reference sequence). V gave up 6 bases and J gave up 4 bases, with 21 bases separating them. The CDR3 extends over 16 amino acids. The CDR3 loop is CASTPRGTYWADTQYF. The CDR3 DNA reads TGTGCCAGCACCCCACGTGGGACTTATTGGGCAGATACGCAGTATTTT.

The CDR3: CASSLEVGRGRGNQPQHF. In DNA form, the CDR3 reads TGTGCCAGCAGCTTAGAGGTCGGGCGGGGCCGGGGCAATCAGCCCCAGCATTTT. The V gene is TRBV11-2, the J gene TRBJ1-5, with D maybe TRBD1 (5 bases). The V and J ends lost 0 bases and 2 bases respectively, with 17 bases between them. Germline V gives CDR1 SGHAT, CDR2 FQNNGV. The CDR3 has 18 residues.

The chain employs TRBV6-1 and TRBJ1-2, with D possibly being TRBD1 (5 bases). Trimming shortened V by 6 bases and J by 5 bases, and 13 bases separated the two germline ends. The CDR3 contains 13 residues. The germline CDR1 and CDR2 sequences are MNHNS and SASEGT. Here the CDR3 DNA reads TGTGCCAGCAGCGACGACAGACATTATGGCTACACCTTC. This sequence encodes CASSDDRHYGYTF.

The genes are TRBV7-2 and TRBJ2-7; TRBD2 is a possible D gene (7 bases). The CDR3 is 15 amino acids. Germline V lookup: CDR1 SGHTA, CDR2 FQGNSA. V lost 5 bases, J lost 3 bases, and 17 bases lay in between. CDR3 DNA: TGTGCCAGCAGCGCAGGGAGGGGGGGCCGCTACGAGCAGTACTTC. This encodes CASSAGRGGRYEQYF.

This chain links TRBV25-1 with TRBJ1-1, with D unclear. Trimming removed 5 bases at V and 1 base at J, with 11 bases between. This CDR3 contains 14 residues. The V gene's germline CDR1 is MGHDK and CDR2 SYGVNS. The CDR3 spells CASSHLEANTEAFF. The CDR3 bases are TGTGCCAGCAGTCATTTGGAGGCGAACACTGAAGCTTTCTTT.

The sample holds a few counts of this clone. This rearrangement joins TRBV30 to TRBJ2-7; 12 nucleotides line up with TRBD1. The CDR3 consists of 13 residues. The germline V gene has CDR1 GTSNPN and CDR2 SVGIG (reference sequence). The junction had 1 base not matched to a gene; V was cut back by 1 base and J by 6 bases. The CDR3 region is CAWSGDRGREQYF. The CDR3 region has the DNA TGTGCCTGGAGTGGGGACAGGGGGCGCGAGCAGTACTTC. Based on the CDR3 plus reference TRBV30 and TRBJ2-7, the full variable domain is SQTIHQWPATLVQPVGSPLSLECTVEGTSNPNLYWYRQAAGRGLQLLFYSVGIGQISSEVPQNLSASRPQDRQFILSSKKLLLSDSGFYLCAWSGDRGREQYFGPGTRLTVT.

Of note for this clone: Other DNA sequences in the sample encode the same CDR3. The chain recombines TRBV5-1 with TRBJ2-3; D not certain. CDR3 length equals 14 residues. Germline CDR1 is SGHRS and CDR2 is YFSETQ. V lost 4 bases and J lost 2, with 11 bases in between. In nucleotides, the CDR3 is TGCGCCAGCAGCCTGAGTAGATCCACAGATACGCAGTATTTT. It encodes CASSLSRSTDTQYF.

The CDR3 loop is CASSLGSENIQYF. The CDR3 DNA reads as TGTGCCAGCAGCTTAGGCTCGGAAAACATTCAGTACTTC. The V and J genes are TRBV11-3 and TRBJ2-4; no reliable D call. The V gene's germline CDR1 is SGHNT and CDR2 YENEEA. The CDR3 consists of 13 residues. V lost 1 base and J lost 5, with 6 bases in between.

The genes are TRBV5-1 and TRBJ1-1; D unclear. The CDR3 extends over 14 amino acids. Trimming pared 0 bases from V and 5 bases from J, leaving 11 bases between. From germline, CDR1 is SGHRS and CDR2 YFSETQ. The CDR3 DNA follows: TGCGCCAGCAGCTTGGAGCCGGGAAGAACTGAAGCTTTCTTT. It specifies CASSLEPGRTEAFF.

This chain links TRBV5-6 with TRBJ1-2, with D tentatively TRBD1 (6 bases). The V gene lost 4 bases and the J gene lost 8 bases, with 18 bases spanning the gap. CDR3 length equals 14 residues. The V gene's germline CDR1 is SGHDT and CDR2 YYEEEE. CDR3 bases: TGTGCCAGCAGCCCCCTCGTTGGGGGGCAGGGCTACACCTTC. This translates into CASSPLVGGQGYTF.

On this clone itself: Distinct nucleotide sequences in the sample also encode this CDR3. The chain recombines TRBV20-1 with TRBJ2-5; no clear D gene. This CDR3 region has 10 residues. The germline V gene has CDR1 DFQATT and CDR2 SNEGSKA (reference sequence). V lost 2 bases and J lost 5, with 3 bases in between. Here the CDR3 DNA reads TGCAGTGCTAGATTGGAGACCCAGTACTTC. Translating it yields CSARLETQYF.

The chain has TRBV6-6 and TRBJ2-7, with 8 bases fitting TRBD1. V shed 6 bases and J 6 bases; nucleotides not matched to a gene: 4. This CDR3 spans 12 amino acids. Germline V lookup: CDR1 MNHNY, CDR2 SVGAGI (reference sequence). The CDR3 is CASRVDRAEQYF. CDR3 coding DNA: TGTGCCAGCAGAGTGGACAGGGCCGAGCAGTACTTC.

CDR3 amino acids: CASSEGTVQETQYF. The DNA for the CDR3 is TGTGCCAGCAGCGAGGGGACAGTCCAAGAGACCCAGTACTTC. The V and J genes are TRBV7-2 and TRBJ2-5, with 7 bases lining up with TRBD1. Trimming at V came to 5 bases and at J to 1 base, leaving 4 bases not matched to a gene. The CDR3 is 14 residues long. Looked up from germline, CDR1 is SGHTA and CDR2 is FQGNSA.

This CDR3 is CASSSGAASTDTQYF. The CDR3 coding sequence is TGTGCCAGCTCCTCTGGGGCGGCTAGCACAGATACGCAGTATTTT. The chain is built from TRBV5-4 and TRBJ2-3, with D possibly being TRBD1 (5 bases). CDR3 length equals 15 residues. The germline CDR1 and CDR2 sequences are SGHNT and YYREEE (reference sequence). V was shortened by 7 bases and J by 0 bases, with 15 bases between the two germline ends. Full variable domain (rest looked up from reference TRBV5-4 and TRBJ2-3): ETGVTQSPTHLIKTRGQQVTLRCSSQSGHNTVSWYQQALGQGPQFIFQYYREEENGRGNFPPRFSGLQFPNYSSELNVNALELDDSALYLCASSSGAASTDTQYFGPGTRLTVL.

V gene TRBV5-5 combines with J gene TRBJ2-1; TRBD2 might be the D (5 bases). V was pared by 5 bases and J by 3 bases, with 12 bases between. Per the germline V gene, CDR1 is SGHKS and CDR2 is YYEKEE (reference sequence). The CDR3 extends over 14 amino acids. The CDR3 reads CASSRQEVYNEQFF. CDR3 DNA: TGTGCCAGCAGTAGGCAGGAGGTCTACAATGAGCAGTTCTTC.

The rearrangement links TRBV6-5 to TRBJ2-1; D is undetermined. Germline CDR1 MNHEY, CDR2 SVGAGI. This CDR3 is built from 13 residues. The V end was cut by 0 bases, the J end by 10 bases, with 10 bases between. The CDR3 protein is CASSYSRSDEQFF. CDR3 DNA sequence: TGTGCCAGCAGTTACTCTAGGTCAGACGAGCAGTTCTTC.